This T cell receptor (beta chain) was sequenced in a study of cytomegalovirus exposure and HLA in healthy donors. Study outcomes and limitations: Earlier findings revealed that most TCR beta V segments proved productive either about 87% or about 30% of the time. In a later analysis, a missense DCLRE1C variant was linked to TCR beta V- and J-gene trimming.

This CDR3 contains 16 residues. From germline, CDR1 is MNHEY and CDR2 SMNVEV (reference sequence). V shed 3 bases and J 5 bases; nucleotides not matched to a gene: 4. Of note for this clone: Its specificity is not known.

The PCR ran on 60 Vbeta and 13 Jbeta primers. Produced via immunoSEQ multiplex PCR; TCRdb's table is partial and in-frame only. This table has over 70,000 clones, over 75% appearing once. Specimen: PBMCs. The chain carries TRBV27 and TRBJ2-1, with 13 bases that match TRBD2. The source is a man aged 18 to 29 in good health and CMV-seronegative. The CDR3 nucleotides read TGTGCCAGCAGTTTCCGACTAGCGGGGGGTCACAATGAGCAGTTCTTC. This codes for CASSFRLAGGHNEQFF.